The T cell receptor beta chain under discussion was sequenced for a study of Ad26.COV2.S vaccination and SARS-CoV-2 variants. This sample's treatment: around 19 received Ad26.COV2.S at low or high dose, single or two shots; five or six received placebo; per-sample allocation not given. Specimens were obtained on day 63 following the first vaccine or placebo injection. Measured with immunoSEQ multiplex PCR; TCRdb has only the in-frame clones, and not every one. The repertoire holds hundreds of thousands of clones, with 88% as singletons. As to this clone: The same CDR3 can be traced to other DNA sequences in this sample.

Here the sequenced sample was peripheral blood, taken in a trial of Ad26.COV2.S vaccine versus placebo. This sequence originates from a person between 18 and 59 years old who received the Ad26.COV2.S COVID-19 vaccine or a placebo.

CDR3 residues: CASSRGGNEQYF. The DNA of the CDR3 is TGTGCCAGCAGCCGGGGAGGGAACGAGCAGTACTTC. V usage is TRBV11-3 and J usage is TRBJ2-7; 7 bases are shared with TRBD2. This CDR3 has 12 residues. The germline V gene has CDR1 SGHNT and CDR2 YENEEA. Trimming took 5 bases from V and 5 from J; bases not matched to a gene: 3.